A selection of T cell receptor beta chains follows, all from one sample in a study of CD8 T cells in Susac syndrome. TCRdb reprocessed the immunoSEQ multiplex PCR reads with MiXCR, giving one entry per CDR3 protein. The sample records a few hundred thousand distinct CDR3 sequences, 85% to 90% being singletons. Sequenced sample: CD8+ T cells from PBMCs. The receptors come from a human donor with multiple sclerosis. CDR3s include the opening cysteine and the closing phenylalanine or tryptophan. The D gene is left open where the match is weak. Where a row states a size, it is once, few, many or the class of an expanded clone; other rows omit it.

clone size	V gene	J gene	D gene	CDR3 protein	CDR3 DNA
.	TRBV30	TRBJ1-1	.	CAWSYGGPNTEAFF	TGTGCCTGGAGTTACGGGGGGCCGAACACTGAAGCTTTCTTT
few	TRBV28	TRBJ2-7	.	CASSPIQGSSYEQYF	TGTGCCAGCAGTCCCATCCAGGGGAGCTCCTACGAGCAGTACTTC
.	TRBV4-1	TRBJ2-7	TRBD2	CASSQDPLAGGREQYF	TGCGCCAGCAGCCAAGATCCCCTAGCGGGAGGGCGCGAGCAGTACTTC
.	TRBV27	TRBJ2-7	.	CASSLNPTGRYEQYF	TGTGCCAGCAGTTTAAACCCTACAGGGAGATACGAGCAGTACTTC
.	TRBV27	TRBJ2-5	.	CASSLPGGEETQYF	TGTGCCAGCAGTTTGCCCGGGGGAGAAGAGACCCAGTACTTC
.	TRBV29-1	TRBJ1-4	TRBD1	CSVESGQGVEKLFF	TGCAGCGTTGAATCCGGACAGGGAGTTGAAAAACTGTTTTTT
.	TRBV6-1	TRBJ2-3	.	CASSEGEREGTGDTQYF	TGTGCCAGCAGTGAAGGCGAGCGGGAGGGGACAGGGGATACGCAGTATTTT
.	TRBV7-8	TRBJ1-2	.	CASSLRQDSQFYGYTF	TGTGCCAGCAGCCTCCGTCAGGACAGTCAATTCTATGGCTACACCTTC
.	TRBV27	TRBJ1-1	.	CASSLGVEGTEAFF	TGTGCCAGCAGTCTGGGGGTAGAGGGGACTGAAGCTTTCTTT
.	TRBV27	TRBJ1-6	.	CASSLPGTNSPLHF	TGTGCCAGCAGTTTACCGGGGACAAACTCACCCCTCCACTTT
once	TRBV27	TRBJ2-7	TRBD1	CASSRGTGGVIYEQYF	TGTGCCAGCAGCCGAGGGACAGGGGGCGTCATCTACGAGCAGTACTTC
once	TRBV20-1	TRBJ2-2	.	CSARTTRVDTGELFF	TGCAGTGCTAGAACGACTAGAGTCGACACCGGGGAGCTGTTTTTT
.	TRBV7-9	TRBJ2-7	.	CASTPPETSLYEQYF	TGTGCCAGCACCCCCCCCGAGACTAGTCTCTACGAGCAGTACTTC
.	TRBV6-5	TRBJ2-2	.	CASRRRAYTGELFF	TGTGCCAGCAGACGACGTGCTTACACCGGGGAGCTGTTTTTT
.	TRBV7-9	TRBJ2-7	TRBD2	CASSPKGDYSYEQYF	TGTGCCAGCAGCCCTAAAGGGGACTACTCCTACGAGCAGTACTTC
.	TRBV19	TRBJ1-4	.	CASSIVLATNEKLFF	TGTGCCAGTAGTATAGTCCTTGCAACTAATGAAAAACTGTTTTTT
once	TRBV5-1	TRBJ1-1	.	CASSFPGDPEAFF	TGCGCCAGCAGCTTCCCGGGTGATCCTGAAGCTTTCTTT
.	TRBV6-1	TRBJ1-4	TRBD1	CAAAIDRENEKLFF	TGTGCCGCTGCCATAGACAGGGAGAATGAAAAACTGTTTTTT
.	TRBV4-1	TRBJ1-1	.	CASSQDHQVNTEAFF	TGCGCCAGCAGCCAAGATCACCAGGTGAACACTGAAGCTTTCTTT
.	TRBV18	TRBJ2-1	.	CASSPDGLYNEQFF	TGTGCCAGCTCACCAGACGGGCTTTACAATGAGCAGTTCTTC
.	TRBV24-1	TRBJ2-5	.	CAPTRGQETQYF	TGTGCCCCTACTAGAGGCCAAGAGACCCAGTACTTC
.	TRBV2	TRBJ1-1	.	CASSETDPNTEAFF	TGTGCCAGCAGTGAAACCGACCCTAACACTGAAGCTTTCTTT
.	TRBV6-1	TRBJ1-2	TRBD1	CASSEDPGTGVSHYGYTF	TGTGCCAGCAGTGAAGATCCCGGGACAGGGGTTAGTCACTATGGCTACACCTTC
.	TRBV6-1	TRBJ1-5	.	CVCGGRAQHF	TGTGTTTGCGGCGGGAGGGCCCAGCATTTT
.	TRBV11-2	TRBJ1-2	.	CASSLGPPTGDHTF	TGTGCCAGCAGCTTAGGGCCCCCGACGGGAGACCACACCTTC